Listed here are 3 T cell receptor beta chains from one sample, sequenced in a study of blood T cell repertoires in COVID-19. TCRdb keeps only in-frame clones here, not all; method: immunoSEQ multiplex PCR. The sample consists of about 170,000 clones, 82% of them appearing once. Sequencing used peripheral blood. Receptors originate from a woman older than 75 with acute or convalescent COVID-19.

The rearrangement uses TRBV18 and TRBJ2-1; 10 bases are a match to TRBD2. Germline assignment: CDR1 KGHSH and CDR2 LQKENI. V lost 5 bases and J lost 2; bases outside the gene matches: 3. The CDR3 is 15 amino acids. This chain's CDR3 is CASSSGLAAYNEQFF. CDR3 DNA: TGTGCCAGCTCATCCGGACTAGCGGCCTACAATGAGCAGTTCTTC.

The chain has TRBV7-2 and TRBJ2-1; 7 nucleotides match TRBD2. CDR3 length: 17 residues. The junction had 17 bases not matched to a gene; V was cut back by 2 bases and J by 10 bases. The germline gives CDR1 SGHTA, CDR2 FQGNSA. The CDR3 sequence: CASSLLRLAGVGREQFF. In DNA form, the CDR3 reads TGTGCCAGCAGCTTACTTCGGTTGGCGGGAGTCGGAAGAGAGCAGTTCTTC.

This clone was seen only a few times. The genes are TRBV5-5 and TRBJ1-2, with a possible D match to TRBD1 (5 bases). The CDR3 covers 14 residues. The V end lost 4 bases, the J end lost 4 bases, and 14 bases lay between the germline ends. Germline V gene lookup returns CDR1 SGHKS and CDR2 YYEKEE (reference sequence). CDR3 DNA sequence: TGTGCCAGCAGCCTAAATGACGGGGGCTATGGCTACACCTTC. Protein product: CASSLNDGGYGYTF. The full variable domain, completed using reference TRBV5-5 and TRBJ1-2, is DAGVTQSPTHLIKTRGQQVTLRCSPISGHKSVSWYQQVLGQGPQFIFQYYEKEERGRGNFPDRFSARQFPNYSSELNVNALLLGDSALYLCASSLNDGGYGYTFGSGTRLTVV.